This T cell receptor beta chain was captured in a study of OX40 agonist ivuxolimab in advanced cancers. Study background: Hepatocellular carcinoma, melanoma, renal cell or head and neck cancer occurred in dose-escalation patients.

Libraries were prepared by immunoSEQ multiplex PCR; TCRdb keeps only in-frame clonotypes and omits some of them. The repertoire holds about 93,000 clones, with 94% as singletons. Trimming took off 4 bases at V and 1 base at J, with 9 bases between the two ends. Germline CDR1 SGDLS, CDR2 YYNGEE. The CDR3 length is 14 residues. The genes are TRBV9 and TRBJ2-1; perhaps D is TRBD1 or TRBD2 (5 bases each). The source is an adult with an advanced solid tumor such as melanoma, head and neck, liver or kidney cancer. The sequencing used CD4+ or CD8+ T cells sorted from blood, collected in a trial of the OX40 agonist ivuxolimab. CDR3 DNA sequence: TGTGCCAGCAGCCCCTGGGGGTCCTACAATGAGCAGTTCTTC. This translates into CASSPWGSYNEQFF. Looking up the rest from reference TRBV9 and TRBJ2-1 gives the full variable domain: DSGVTQTPKHLITATGQRVTLRCSPRSGDLSVYWYQQSLDQGLQFLIQYYNGEERAKGNILERFSAQQFPDLHSELNLSSLELGDSALYFCASSPWGSYNEQFFGPGTRLTVL.